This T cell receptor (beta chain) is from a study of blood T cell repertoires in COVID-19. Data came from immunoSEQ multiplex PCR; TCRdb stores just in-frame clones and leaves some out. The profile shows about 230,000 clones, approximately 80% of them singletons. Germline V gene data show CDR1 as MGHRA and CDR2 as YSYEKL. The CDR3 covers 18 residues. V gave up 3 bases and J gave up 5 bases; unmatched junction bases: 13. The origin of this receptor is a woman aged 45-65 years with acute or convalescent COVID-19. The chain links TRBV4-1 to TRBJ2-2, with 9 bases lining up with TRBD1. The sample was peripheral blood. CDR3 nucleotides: TGCGCCAGCAGCCAGAGGCGCACAGGGGGCGGAGGTACCGGGGAGCTGTTTTTT. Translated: CASSQRRTGGGGTGELFF.